These T cell receptor beta chains were read from a single sample in a study of T cells after yellow fever vaccination. Each CDR3 protein is one row after TCRdb ran MiXCR on the 5' RACE reads. The sample consists of some 220,000 distinct CDR3 sequences, under 3.5% of them appearing once. The sequences come from CD4+ T cells sorted from PBMCs, collected 10 days after the yellow fever booster vaccination. These receptors all come from a man aged 18 to 30 who received the YFV17D yellow fever vaccine. Both conserved end residues are part of each CDR3. D genes are given only for firm matches. Not every row has a clone size; where given, it reads once, few, many or a size class.

J gene: TRBJ2-1; clone size: many; V gene: TRBV5-1; D gene: TRBD2; CDR3 protein: CASSLVAGEYNEQFF; CDR3 DNA: TGCGCCAGCAGCTTGGTAGCGGGGGAGTACAATGAGCAGTTCTTC
J gene: TRBJ2-1; clone size: many; V gene: TRBV7-8; D gene: .; CDR3 protein: CASSLNSESSYNEQFF; CDR3 DNA: TGTGCCAGCAGCTTAAACAGCGAGAGCTCCTACAATGAGCAGTTCTTC
J gene: TRBJ2-2; clone size: many; V gene: TRBV7-2; D gene: .; CDR3 protein: CASTNSRGGMGGELFF; CDR3 DNA: TGTGCCAGCACCAACTCCAGGGGAGGTATGGGCGGGGAGCTGTTTTTT
J gene: TRBJ1-6; clone size: many; V gene: TRBV6-6; D gene: .; CDR3 protein: CASSDPGEGYSPLHF; CDR3 DNA: TGTGCCAGCAGTGATCCGGGAGAGGGGTATTCACCCCTCCACTTT
J gene: TRBJ2-4; clone size: .; V gene: TRBV2; D gene: .; CDR3 protein: CASSLYVSNLNIQYF; CDR3 DNA: TGTGCCAGCAGTCTATACGTGTCGAACTTAAACATTCAGTACTTC
J gene: TRBJ2-7; clone size: .; V gene: TRBV20-1; D gene: TRBD1; CDR3 protein: CSARERTGTGVYEQYF; CDR3 DNA: TGCAGTGCTAGAGAACGGACCGGGACAGGGGTTTACGAGCAGTACTTC
J gene: TRBJ1-1; clone size: many; V gene: TRBV7-2; D gene: .; CDR3 protein: CASSFFRDTEAFF; CDR3 DNA: TGTGCCAGCAGCTTTTTCCGGGACACTGAAGCTTTCTTT
J gene: TRBJ2-1; clone size: few; V gene: TRBV4-1; D gene: TRBD2; CDR3 protein: CASSRVRESSSGTRVGEQFF; CDR3 DNA: TGCGCCAGCAGCCGAGTCCGAGAATCATCTTCTGGGACTAGAGTGGGTGAGCAGTTCTTC
J gene: TRBJ2-5; clone size: many; V gene: TRBV7-6; D gene: .; CDR3 protein: CASSLRGEGPPETQYF; CDR3 DNA: TGTGCCAGCAGCTTAAGGGGGGAGGGACCCCCAGAGACCCAGTACTTC
J gene: TRBJ2-7; clone size: .; V gene: TRBV6-2/TRBV6-3; D gene: .; CDR3 protein: CASSQGGLSYEQYF; CDR3 DNA: TGTGCCAGCAGCCAGGGGGGCCTCTCCTACGAGCAGTACTTC
J gene: TRBJ2-5; clone size: few; V gene: TRBV20-1; D gene: TRBD1; CDR3 protein: CSAFRDRETQYF; CDR3 DNA: TGCAGTGCTTTCCGGGACAGAGAGACCCAGTACTTC
J gene: TRBJ1-1; clone size: few; V gene: TRBV7-7; D gene: .; CDR3 protein: CASSLVWDLRRAFF; CDR3 DNA: TGTGCCAGCAGCTTAGTTTGGGACTTGCGGAGGGCTTTCTTT
J gene: TRBJ1-1; clone size: many; V gene: TRBV24-1; D gene: TRBD1; CDR3 protein: CATSDSGTGNTEAFF; CDR3 DNA: TGTGCCACCAGTGATTCCGGGACAGGGAACACTGAAGCTTTCTTT
J gene: TRBJ1-2; clone size: .; V gene: TRBV5-1; D gene: .; CDR3 protein: CASSRWGGNYGYTF; CDR3 DNA: TGCGCCAGCAGCCGCTGGGGCGGTAACTATGGCTACACCTTC
J gene: TRBJ2-2; clone size: .; V gene: TRBV20-1; D gene: .; CDR3 protein: CSASPASNTGELFF; CDR3 DNA: TGCAGTGCTAGTCCTGCATCGAACACCGGGGAGCTGTTTTTT
J gene: TRBJ1-1; clone size: .; V gene: TRBV2; D gene: .; CDR3 protein: CASSAQGENTEAFF; CDR3 DNA: TGTGCCAGCAGTGCACAGGGAGAGAACACTGAAGCTTTCTTT
J gene: TRBJ1-4; clone size: many; V gene: TRBV29-1; D gene: .; CDR3 protein: CSVEGSSVHEKLFF; CDR3 DNA: TGCAGCGTTGAAGGGTCGTCAGTCCATGAAAAACTGTTTTTT
J gene: TRBJ2-7; clone size: many; V gene: TRBV7-2; D gene: .; CDR3 protein: CASTTGLSYEQYF; CDR3 DNA: TGTGCCAGCACCACGGGGTTGTCCTACGAGCAGTACTTC
J gene: TRBJ2-4; clone size: many; V gene: TRBV20-1; D gene: .; CDR3 protein: CSARKTTGPGDIQYF; CDR3 DNA: TGCAGTGCTAGAAAAACCACAGGGCCCGGTGACATTCAGTACTTC
J gene: TRBJ2-1; clone size: many; V gene: TRBV7-8; D gene: .; CDR3 protein: CASSRTGGTYNEQFF; CDR3 DNA: TGTGCCAGCAGCCGAACCGGGGGGACATACAATGAGCAGTTCTTC
J gene: TRBJ2-1; clone size: .; V gene: TRBV5-1; D gene: TRBD1; CDR3 protein: CASSLEGAGREQFF; CDR3 DNA: TGCGCCAGCAGCTTGGAGGGGGCGGGCAGGGAGCAGTTCTTC
J gene: TRBJ2-3; clone size: many; V gene: TRBV7-2; D gene: .; CDR3 protein: CASTRWDTQYF; CDR3 DNA: TGTGCCAGCACCCGGTGGGATACGCAGTATTTT
J gene: TRBJ2-1; clone size: .; V gene: TRBV12-3/TRBV12-4; D gene: .; CDR3 protein: CASANRDNEQFF; CDR3 DNA: TGTGCCAGCGCGAACCGGGACAATGAGCAGTTCTTC
J gene: TRBJ2-3; clone size: few; V gene: TRBV10-1; D gene: TRBD2; CDR3 protein: CASSPGTSGADTQYF; CDR3 DNA: TGCGCCAGCAGCCCCGGGACTAGCGGGGCAGATACGCAGTATTTT
J gene: TRBJ2-7; clone size: .; V gene: TRBV7-2; D gene: .; CDR3 protein: CASSLDWGGEQYF; CDR3 DNA: TGTGCCAGCAGCTTAGATTGGGGTGGCGAGCAGTACTTC
J gene: TRBJ2-5; clone size: many; V gene: TRBV7-9; D gene: .; CDR3 protein: CASSSGGQYQETQYF; CDR3 DNA: TGTGCCAGCAGCTCAGGAGGGCAGTACCAAGAGACCCAGTACTTC
J gene: TRBJ2-3; clone size: .; V gene: TRBV20-1; D gene: TRBD2; CDR3 protein: CTPSSGGTDTQYF; CDR3 DNA: TGCACTCCGTCGAGCGGGGGTACAGATACGCAGTATTTT
J gene: TRBJ1-4; clone size: .; V gene: TRBV15; D gene: TRBD1; CDR3 protein: CATSTRDRGNEKLFF; CDR3 DNA: TGTGCCACCAGCACCAGGGACAGGGGAAATGAAAAACTGTTTTTT
J gene: TRBJ1-2; clone size: many; V gene: TRBV29-1; D gene: TRBD1; CDR3 protein: CSVSPGGAYGYTF; CDR3 DNA: TGCAGCGTGTCCCCAGGGGGCGCGTATGGCTACACCTTC
J gene: TRBJ2-5; clone size: .; V gene: TRBV9; D gene: TRBD1; CDR3 protein: CASSNHGQGGETQYF; CDR3 DNA: TGTGCCAGCAGCAATCACGGACAGGGTGGGGAGACCCAGTACTTC
J gene: TRBJ2-1; clone size: many; V gene: TRBV4-3; D gene: .; CDR3 protein: CASSQDAQRQDEQFF; CDR3 DNA: TGCGCCAGCAGCCAAGATGCCCAGCGTCAGGATGAGCAGTTCTTC
J gene: TRBJ2-3; clone size: few; V gene: TRBV5-6; D gene: TRBD2; CDR3 protein: CASSLKASGGGTDTQYF; CDR3 DNA: TGTGCCAGCAGCTTGAAGGCTAGCGGGGGGGGTACAGATACGCAGTATTTT
J gene: TRBJ2-1; clone size: .; V gene: TRBV11-2; D gene: .; CDR3 protein: CASSLVGSRVFF; CDR3 DNA: TGTGCCAGCAGCTTAGTGGGGTCCCGCGTCTTCTTC
J gene: TRBJ2-5; clone size: few; V gene: TRBV12-3/TRBV12-4; D gene: .; CDR3 protein: CASRRDRQETQYF; CDR3 DNA: TGTGCCAGCCGGCGGGACAGACAAGAGACCCAGTACTTC
J gene: TRBJ2-1; clone size: many; V gene: TRBV4-1; D gene: .; CDR3 protein: CASSQDGTGRANNEQFF; CDR3 DNA: TGCGCCAGCAGCCAAGATGGAACGGGGCGGGCTAACAATGAGCAGTTCTTC
J gene: TRBJ1-5; clone size: many; V gene: TRBV5-1; D gene: .; CDR3 protein: CASSLGVGGDNQPQHF; CDR3 DNA: TGCGCCAGCAGCTTGGGCGTTGGGGGGGACAATCAGCCCCAGCATTTT
J gene: TRBJ1-5; clone size: .; V gene: TRBV19; D gene: .; CDR3 protein: CASSIEETPQHF; CDR3 DNA: TGTGCCAGTAGTATCGAGGAGACGCCCCAGCATTTT
J gene: TRBJ2-1; clone size: many; V gene: TRBV12-3/TRBV12-4; D gene: TRBD2; CDR3 protein: CASSHRLAGGRSYNEQFF; CDR3 DNA: TGTGCCAGCAGCCACCGACTAGCGGGGGGCCGCTCCTACAATGAGCAGTTCTTC
J gene: TRBJ1-2; clone size: many; V gene: TRBV5-1; D gene: TRBD1; CDR3 protein: CASSLQGARDYGYTF; CDR3 DNA: TGCGCCAGCAGCCTACAGGGGGCTAGGGACTATGGCTACACCTTC
J gene: TRBJ1-4; clone size: .; V gene: TRBV18; D gene: TRBD1; CDR3 protein: CASSPFPGQQNEKLFF; CDR3 DNA: TGTGCCAGCTCACCGTTTCCGGGACAGCAAAATGAAAAACTGTTTTTT
J gene: TRBJ2-2; clone size: .; V gene: TRBV4-2; D gene: TRBD2; CDR3 protein: CASSQVGAGDTGELFF; CDR3 DNA: TGTGCCAGCAGCCAAGTAGGAGCGGGGGACACCGGGGAGCTGTTTTTT
J gene: TRBJ2-1; clone size: few; V gene: TRBV20-1; D gene: .; CDR3 protein: CSARDFRGAVNEQFF; CDR3 DNA: TGCAGTGCTAGAGATTTCAGGGGCGCAGTAAATGAGCAGTTCTTC
J gene: TRBJ2-7; clone size: many; V gene: TRBV9; D gene: TRBD1; CDR3 protein: CASSSNRDSYEQYF; CDR3 DNA: TGTGCCAGCAGCTCCAACCGGGACAGCTACGAGCAGTACTTC